A selection of T cell receptor beta chains follows, all from one sample in a study of shared clonotypes between healthy human individuals. Data came from immunoSEQ multiplex PCR; TCRdb stores just in-frame clones and leaves some out. The repertoire holds under 2.5 million clones, with 92% as singletons. The specimen sequenced was naive CD4+ T cells from PBMCs. These receptors all come from a man younger than 35 in good health. Some clones in this sample may be carry-over from other donors' samples. CDR3s leave out the opening cysteine and the closing phenylalanine or tryptophan.

CDR3aa: ASRRTGDTEAF
j_gene: TRBJ1-1
v_gene: TRBV6-4

CDR3aa: ASSPTARASQETQY
j_gene: TRBJ2-5
v_gene: TRBV7-9

CDR3aa: AWSVNWGRSQPQH
j_gene: TRBJ1-5
v_gene: TRBV30

CDR3aa: AGVAGGTDTQY
j_gene: TRBJ2-3
v_gene: TRBV6-1

CDR3aa: ASSRTLLKDEQY
j_gene: TRBJ2-7
v_gene: TRBV2

CDR3aa: ASSPPPGRSNEKLF
j_gene: TRBJ1-4
v_gene: TRBV5-4

CDR3aa: ASSAQGRPNYGYT
j_gene: TRBJ1-2
v_gene: TRBV2

CDR3aa: ASSQGPRLGGETQY
j_gene: TRBJ2-5
v_gene: TRBV4-2

CDR3aa: ASSLGPISGANVLT
j_gene: TRBJ2-6
v_gene: TRBV5-1

CDR3aa: ASSSGRETQY
j_gene: TRBJ2-5
v_gene: TRBV7-8

CDR3aa: ASSVGVNEQF
j_gene: TRBJ2-1
v_gene: TRBV5-1

CDR3aa: ASSFVQGVSYEQY
j_gene: TRBJ2-7
v_gene: TRBV7-9

CDR3aa: ASSLGVGDTIY
j_gene: TRBJ1-3
v_gene: TRBV7-2

CDR3aa: ASSFGLLADTQY
j_gene: TRBJ2-3
v_gene: TRBV5-1

CDR3aa: ASSLQGQGETQY
j_gene: TRBJ2-5
v_gene: TRBV5-1

CDR3aa: ASSVQGTGSHEQY
j_gene: TRBJ2-7
v_gene: TRBV9

CDR3aa: ASSARVALLITDTQY
j_gene: TRBJ2-3
v_gene: TRBV5-8

CDR3aa: ASHLRSGSADTQY
j_gene: TRBJ2-3
v_gene: TRBV6-5

CDR3aa: ASNGLAGTYEQY
j_gene: TRBJ2-7
v_gene: TRBV5-1

CDR3aa: ASSLRQGLGYT
j_gene: TRBJ1-2
v_gene: TRBV5-4

CDR3aa: ASSFSSGRYNEQF
j_gene: TRBJ2-1
v_gene: TRBV5-1

CDR3aa: AISEAEPGHASGYT
j_gene: TRBJ1-2
v_gene: TRBV10-3

CDR3aa: ASSPDLGQY
j_gene: TRBJ2-7
v_gene: TRBV18

CDR3aa: ASSEGQSNQPQH
j_gene: TRBJ1-5
v_gene: TRBV7-9

CDR3aa: ASERTGGVEAF
j_gene: TRBJ1-1
v_gene: TRBV25-1

CDR3aa: ASSDPRTPWDTQY
j_gene: TRBJ2-3
v_gene: TRBV25-1

CDR3aa: ASSPDRGSEQY
j_gene: TRBJ2-7
v_gene: TRBV2

CDR3aa: ASSYSGGTEAF
j_gene: TRBJ1-1
v_gene: TRBV6-5

CDR3aa: TGVPSGFDNEQF
j_gene: TRBJ2-1
v_gene: TRBV29-1

CDR3aa: ASLRLNTGELF
j_gene: TRBJ2-2
v_gene: TRBV19

CDR3aa: ASSQSDRGFFGYT
j_gene: TRBJ1-2
v_gene: TRBV27

CDR3aa: ASRRAVITDTQY
j_gene: TRBJ2-3
v_gene: TRBV6-5

CDR3aa: ASSPRLAGGPLNEQF
j_gene: TRBJ2-1
v_gene: TRBV5-6

CDR3aa: ASSQQGSGNYEQY
j_gene: TRBJ2-7
v_gene: TRBV4-1

CDR3aa: ASILGQGASGYT
j_gene: TRBJ1-2
v_gene: TRBV28

CDR3aa: ASSLTSLGHPTYEQY
j_gene: TRBJ2-7
v_gene: TRBV11-3

CDR3aa: ATSRVPTGTGGLTYEQY
j_gene: TRBJ2-7
v_gene: TRBV15